These 18 T cell receptor beta chains were sequenced from one sample in a study of CD8 T cells in ankylosing spondylitis. Study-wide findings and caveats: Eight or nine highly homologous variants made up a TCR beta motif that seemed to typify ankylosing spondylitis blood.

TCRdb re-derived calls from the 5' RACE reads in MiXCR, one entry per CDR3 protein. Among fewer than 500,000 distinct CDR3 sequences listed, around 26% were seen once. These TCRs are of unknown antigen specificity. The sample comprised blood, either unsorted or a sorted T cell fraction (not recorded which). The receptor source for this set is a male donor with ankylosing spondylitis.

The table lists this clonotype with a few counts. The gene calls are TRBV20-1 and TRBJ2-1; the D is unclear. CDR3 length: 14 amino acids. V shed 2 bases and J shed 7 bases, with 15 bases lying between them. Germline V gene lookup returns CDR1 DFQATT and CDR2 SNEGSKA (reference sequence). CDR3 sequence (DNA): TGCAGTGCTAGACTTGACCAGTTTGCAAATGAGCAGTTCTTC. Translating it yields CSARLDQFANEQFF.

The V gene is TRBV12-3 or TRBV12-4, the J gene TRBJ1-6, with 9 bases identical to TRBD1. V shed 5 bases, J shed 10 bases, and the junction held 9 bases outside the gene matches. The CDR3 is 15 residues long. Here the CDR3 DNA reads TGTGCCAGCAGTGCGGGACAGGGTGTCGGGTCACCCCTCCACTTT. Residues: CASSAGQGVGSPLHF.

The DNA for the CDR3 is TGTGCCAGCAGCTTACAGGGGGGAGGTTTCGCAGATACGCAGTATTTT. It yields the protein CASSLQGGGFADTQYF. This rearrangement joins TRBV11-2 to TRBJ2-3; TRBD1 is a possible D gene (7 bases). Per the germline V gene, CDR1 is SGHAT and CDR2 is FQNNGV. The CDR3 extends over 16 amino acids. V was trimmed by 2 bases and J by 4 bases, leaving 16 bases between them.

This clonotype was detected only once. The rearrangement links TRBV6-1 to TRBJ2-7; 9 nucleotides line up with TRBD2. The CDR3 contains 13 residues. Germline-derived CDR1 and CDR2 are MNHNS and SASEGT. V trimming: 7 bases; J trimming: 6 bases; junction bases outside the gene matches: 7. CDR3 sequence (DNA): TGTGCCAGCACAGGGACTAGCTGGTCCGAGCAGTACGTC. Translation gives CASTGTSWSEQYV.

This clonotype was seen at least ten times. The chain combines TRBV5-1 with TRBJ2-3; 8 bases are a match to TRBD2. The CDR3 runs 13 residues. V lost 4 bases, J lost 3 bases, and 1 base stayed unmatched. The germline V gene encodes CDR1 SGHRS and CDR2 YFSETQ. Here the CDR3 reads CASSPGGTDTQYF. The CDR3, as DNA: TGCGCCAGCAGCCCGGGAGGGACAGATACGCAGTATTTT. The whole variable domain, filled in from reference TRBV5-1 and TRBJ2-3, reads KAGVTQTPRYLIKTRGQQVTLSCSPISGHRSVSWYQQTPGQGLQFLFEYFSETQRNKGNFPGRFSGRQFSNSRSEMNVSTLELGDSALYLCASSPGGTDTQYFGPGTRLTVL.

This clonotype was found a few times. This chain joins TRBV5-1 and TRBJ2-2; D possibly corresponds to TRBD1 (6 bases). In germline, CDR1 is SGHRS, CDR2 YFSETQ. Trimming removed 4 bases from V and 5 bases from J, with 12 bases in between. The CDR3 contains 14 residues. Here the CDR3 DNA reads TGCGCCAGCAGCGGGACAAGACCTACCGGGGAGCTGTTTTTT. Amino acid sequence: CASSGTRPTGELFF.

The chain carries TRBV20-1 and TRBJ1-2, with TRBD1 matching 9 bases. Germline V lookup: CDR1 DFQATT, CDR2 SNEGSKA (reference sequence). Losses at the gene ends were 5 bases for V and 11 bases for J; bases not matched to a gene: 12. This CDR3 spans 13 amino acids. CDR3 sequence reads: CSALRTGAIGYTF. CDR3 coding DNA: TGCAGTGCTCTCCGGACAGGGGCCATTGGGTACACCTTC.

The chain combines TRBV10-3 with TRBJ1-1; D may be TRBD1 (5 bases). The CDR3 length is 16 residues. CDR1 and CDR2 from the germline V gene are ENHRY and SYGVKD. V was trimmed by 0 bases and J by 1 base, leaving 12 bases between them. CDR3 sequence reads: CAISESFRQRNTEAFF. The DNA of the CDR3 is TGTGCCATCAGTGAGTCGTTCCGACAGAGGAACACTGAAGCTTTCTTT.

The gene calls are TRBV28 and TRBJ2-7; TRBD1 matches 8 bases. The CDR3 loop spans 14 amino acids. Germline trimming cut 6 bases from V and 4 bases from J; bases unmatched to any gene: 8. CDR1 and CDR2 (germline): MDHEN, SYDVKM. CDR3 sequence (DNA): TGTGCCAGCAGCCCCCGACAGGGGAGGTACGAGCAGTACGTC. Translating gives CASSPRQGRYEQYV.

V usage is TRBV11-2 and J usage is TRBJ1-5; no clear D. The V gene's germline CDR1 is SGHAT and CDR2 FQNNGV. V was clipped by 5 bases and J by 12 bases, with 17 bases between them. The CDR3 sequence is 13 residues long. The CDR3 region is CASSTRSGSYQHF. The DNA for the CDR3 is TGTGCCAGCAGCACCAGGTCCGGCAGCTACCAGCATTTT.

V gene TRBV2 combines with J gene TRBJ2-7, with 10 bases fitting TRBD2. Losses at the gene ends were 7 bases for V and 0 bases for J; bases not matched to a gene: 9. The CDR3 contains 16 residues. Germline V gene data show CDR1 as SNHLY and CDR2 as FYNNEI. CDR3 nucleotides: TGTGCCAGCACTAAGGGGGCTAGCGGGAGCTCCTACGAGCAGTACTTC. It codes for CASTKGASGSSYEQYF.

The chain is built from TRBV20-1 and TRBJ2-2; 12 bases match TRBD2. The CDR3 spans 16 residues. The ends lost 3 bases at V and 4 bases at J; junction bases unmatched: 6. The germline gives CDR1 DFQATT, CDR2 SNEGSKA (reference sequence). The CDR3 DNA reads as TGCAGTGCTAGGACTAGCGGGAGAATCGGCACCGGGGAGCTGTTTTTT. Translating it yields CSARTSGRIGTGELFF.

This clonotype has a handful of counts. CDR3 nucleotide sequence: TGTGCCAGCAGTGAAGAGACTAGCGGGATGGATACGCAGTATTTT. The encoded protein is CASSEETSGMDTQYF. The V call is TRBV6-1, the J call TRBJ2-3, with TRBD2 matching 11 bases. Germline V gene data show CDR1 as MNHNS and CDR2 as SASEGT. The CDR3 has 15 amino acids. J was trimmed by 6 bases and V by 1 base; bases with no gene match: 3.

This chain uses TRBV11-2 with TRBJ2-3; D not certain. The length of the CDR3 is 15 residues. V lost 2 bases, J lost 5 bases, and 14 bases lay in between. CDR1 SGHAT and CDR2 FQNNGV come from the germline V gene. The CDR3 loop is CASSLSRTAVDTQYF. CDR3 in DNA: TGTGCCAGCAGCTTATCTCGGACGGCTGTAGATACGCAGTATTTT.

The chain is built from TRBV5-1 and TRBJ1-2; 8 positions match TRBD1. There are 15 residues in the CDR3. Germline loops: CDR1 SGHRS, CDR2 YFSETQ. Losses at the gene ends were 4 bases for V and 3 bases for J; bases not matched to a gene: 8. The CDR3 nucleotides are TGCGCCAGCAGCCCCACAGGGGGTAGTGACTATGGCTACACCTTC. Encoded protein: CASSPTGGSDYGYTF.

This clonotype was counted a few times. The genes are TRBV5-1 and TRBJ2-5, with 7 bases fitting TRBD2. This CDR3 is built from 15 residues. CDR1 and CDR2 from the germline V gene are SGHRS and YFSETQ. Trimming removed 1 base from V and 2 bases from J; junction bases left unmatched: 5. CDR3 nucleotides: TGCGCCAGCAGCTTGAGGGAGGGGAGGCAAGAGACCCAGTACTTC. The encoded protein is CASSLREGRQETQYF.

V and J are TRBV5-1 and TRBJ1-4; D is uncertain. Germline-derived CDR1 and CDR2 are SGHRS and YFSETQ. This CDR3 spans 14 amino acids. V gave up 5 bases and J gave up 10 bases, with 18 bases separating them. Here the CDR3 reads CASRPDGRSGKLFF. CDR3 nucleotide sequence: TGCGCCAGCAGGCCTGACGGGCGCTCAGGAAAACTGTTTTTT.

This clonotype was seen more than once but under ten times. The V and J genes are TRBV5-1 and TRBJ2-4, with a possible D match to TRBD2 (5 bases). The CDR3 is 13 residues long. CDR1 is SGHRS and CDR2 is YFSETQ in the germline V gene. Trimming took off 0 bases at V and 5 bases at J, with 6 bases between the two ends. CDR3 coding DNA: TGCGCCAGCAGCTTGGGGCGGGAAAACATTCAGTACTTC. It translates to CASSLGRENIQYF.